The 13 T cell receptor beta chains below all came from one sample that was sequenced in a study of blood T cell repertoires in COVID-19 (dated by TCRdb to the early 2020s). The method behind the library was the immunoSEQ multiplex PCR assay. Drawn from immuneACCESS, this table holds only the in-frame rearrangements with V and J called that TCRdb kept. Clones are partly lost; checked studies trace under half to an unresolved V gene and leave the rest unexplained. The sample data list around 200,000 clones, and about nine tenths of these were observed just once. Clones ranked in the top ten supply about 4% of the sample. Sequencing used PBMCs or T cells enriched from blood (not recorded which). All receptors derive from a middle-aged woman with acute COVID-19.

This chain joins TRBV15 and TRBJ2-7, with D possibly being TRBD2 (5 bases). This CDR3 spans 14 amino acids. Germline values: CDR1 LNHNV, CDR2 YYDKDF (reference sequence). V was cut by 3 bases and J by 2 bases, with 11 bases left in between. CDR3 in amino acids: CATSSDRGTYEQYF. The CDR3 DNA sequence: TGTGCCACCAGCAGCGACCGAGGGACCTACGAGCAGTACTTC.

The gene calls are TRBV5-1 and TRBJ1-1; possible D gene TRBD1, 6 bases. V lost 0 bases and J 8 bases, leaving 11 bases between the germline ends. From germline, CDR1 is SGHRS and CDR2 YFSETQ. The CDR3 is 13 amino acids. The CDR3 loop reads CASSLDRVAEAFF. The CDR3 nucleotides read TGCGCCAGCAGCTTGGACAGGGTCGCCGAAGCTTTCTTT.

The chain carries TRBV11-2 and TRBJ1-3; no firm D call. Trimming removed 0 bases from V and 7 bases from J, with 19 bases in between. CDR1 SGHAT and CDR2 FQNNGV come from the germline V gene. This CDR3 spans 17 amino acids. The CDR3 reads CASSLEVVLEMVNTIYF. The DNA for the CDR3 is TGTGCCAGCAGCTTAGAAGTCGTCTTGGAGATGGTGAACACCATATATTTT.

The chain employs TRBV9 and TRBJ2-1; 7 bases fit TRBD1. Germline CDR1 and CDR2: SGDLS and YYNGEE. Trimming removed 3 bases from V and 2 bases from J; junction bases left unmatched: 5. This CDR3 spans 15 amino acids. The CDR3 spells CASSGTGTAYNEQFF. CDR3 nucleotides: TGTGCCAGCAGCGGCACCGGGACAGCCTACAATGAGCAGTTCTTC.

This clone appeared a few times. The J gene is TRBJ1-2, the V gene TRBV5-1; no firm D call. Per the germline V gene, CDR1 is SGHRS and CDR2 is YFSETQ. Trimming shortened V by 4 bases and J by 0 bases, and 13 bases separated the two germline ends. The CDR3 spans 15 residues. The chain's CDR3 is CASSAEGGTNYGYTF. The CDR3 nucleotides are TGCGCCAGCAGCGCCGAGGGAGGGACTAACTATGGCTACACCTTC.

The chain couples TRBV7-2 to TRBJ2-4; 8 bases are shared with TRBD1. Trimming at V came to 4 bases and at J to 1 base, leaving 6 bases not matched to a gene. The CDR3 extends over 16 amino acids. CDR1 is SGHTA and CDR2 is FQGNSA in the germline V gene. CDR3 sequence: CASSSGQGWAKNIQYF. CDR3 nucleotides: TGTGCCAGCAGCTCCGGACAGGGTTGGGCCAAAAACATTCAGTACTTC.

As DNA, the CDR3 is TGTGCCAGCTCACAAGGAGTAGCATACAATGAGCAGTTCTTC. Amino acids: CASSQGVAYNEQFF. J is TRBJ2-1 and V is TRBV18; D ambiguous. This CDR3 has 14 amino acids. V was pared by 4 bases and J by 4 bases, with 11 bases between. The V gene's germline CDR1 is KGHSH and CDR2 LQKENI.

The chain is built from TRBV20-1 and TRBJ2-1, with D maybe TRBD2 (5 bases). Germline-derived CDR1 and CDR2 are DFQATT and SNEGSKA (reference sequence). This CDR3 has 11 amino acids. As DNA, the CDR3 is TGCAGCTCTCTTCGGGGCAATGAGCAGTTCTTC. Encoded protein: CSSLRGNEQFF.

The chain couples TRBV11-2 to TRBJ1-2; a weak D match, TRBD1 (6 bases). Germline values: CDR1 SGHAT, CDR2 FQNNGV. The CDR3 has 16 amino acids. Trimming cost V 5 bases and J 6 bases, with 22 bases left between them. CDR3 loop: CASSPIRGALKDGYTF. CDR3 bases: TGTGCCAGCAGCCCAATTCGGGGGGCGTTAAAGGATGGCTACACCTTC.

The V and J genes are TRBV7-6 and TRBJ2-1; TRBD2 matches at 9 bases. J was trimmed by 6 bases and V by 0 bases; bases with no gene match: 6. Looked up from germline, CDR1 is SGHVS and CDR2 is FNYEAQ. The CDR3 runs 16 residues. The CDR3 DNA reads TGTGCCAGCAGCTTAGCGGCGGGGGGGGACTCCAATGAGCAGTTCTTC. Translating it yields CASSLAAGGDSNEQFF.

V gene TRBV6-4 combines with J gene TRBJ2-1, with 8 bases matching TRBD2. The CDR3 has 15 residues. Looked up from germline, CDR1 is MRHNA and CDR2 is SNTAGT. V was clipped by 3 bases and J by 6 bases; unmatched bases: 7. The CDR3 sequence is CASSEGGGTSNEQFF. As DNA, the CDR3 is TGTGCCAGCAGTGAAGGCGGGGGGACCAGCAATGAGCAGTTCTTC.

The CDR3 is CASSLASGDTDTQYF. The CDR3 nucleotides are TGCGCCAGCAGCTTGGCTAGCGGGGATACAGATACGCAGTATTTT. The chain recombines TRBV5-1 with TRBJ2-3; 9 bases fit TRBD2. The length of the CDR3 is 15 residues. The junction had 2 bases not matched to a gene; V was cut back by 0 bases and J by 3 bases. Germline loops: CDR1 SGHRS, CDR2 YFSETQ.

This sequence joins TRBV5-4 and TRBJ2-7; 8 bases are a match to TRBD1. V was clipped by 4 bases and J by 7 bases; unmatched bases: 13. Germline CDR1 is SGHNT and CDR2 is YYREEE (reference sequence). There are 15 residues in the CDR3. The CDR3 sequence: CASSLKDRALEEQYF. CDR3 sequence (DNA): TGTGCCAGCAGCCTAAAGGACAGGGCCCTTGAGGAGCAGTACTTC.